This T cell receptor beta chain is drawn from a study of human T cells and chemical hapten exposure. TCRdb re-derived calls from the RACE reads in MiXCR, one entry per CDR3 protein. Of 70,000 to 95,000 distinct CDR3 sequences in the sample, roughly 7.9% were seen once. The time point denotes: healthy volunteer bleed at 6 weeks. Total RNA was isolated from whole blood that had not been fractionated. The V gene end was trimmed by 4 bases and the J gene end by 3 bases; junction bases not matched to a gene: 7. The length of the CDR3 is 15 residues. Germline V gene data show CDR1 as DFQATT and CDR2 as SNEGSKA (reference sequence).

Material: whole blood. The chain couples TRBV20-1 to TRBJ2-3, with TRBD2 matching over 10 bases. This sequence was found in a female donor in good health. Some clones in this sample may be carry-over from other donors' samples. In DNA form, the CDR3 reads TGCAGTGCTACCAATCTAGCGGGGGTAACAGATACGCAGTATTTT. Its protein is CSATNLAGVTDTQYF.